Below, 6 T cell receptor beta chains from the same sample are listed, as sequenced in a study of T cell responses to AZD1222 COVID-19 vaccine (dated by TCRdb to 2020 to 2022). Explained via the paper, the time point label denotes: baseline before first vaccination. The library came from the immunoSEQ multiplex PCR assay. The clones in this table, taken by TCRdb from immuneACCESS, are in-frame only. Not every clone is retained; where verified, under half of the shortfall comes from an unresolved V gene, and the cause of the rest is unknown. The sample includes 140,000 to 150,000 clones, with roughly 89% observed a single time. Around 1.8% of the sample rests with the top ten. The sequencing used peripheral blood, collected on day 0 of AZD1222 vaccination. These receptors were obtained from an adult in good health.

The chain recombines TRBV7-2 with TRBJ1-2; 7 nucleotides line up with TRBD1. J lost 0 bases, V lost 5 bases, and 6 bases had no gene match. The CDR3 is made up of 15 amino acids. Germline loops: CDR1 SGHTA, CDR2 FQGNSA. CDR3 residues: CASSPDREPNYGYTF. In DNA form, the CDR3 reads TGTGCCAGCAGCCCAGACAGGGAGCCTAACTATGGCTACACCTTC.

This clone has only one observation. This chain uses TRBV5-5 with TRBJ1-6; 8 nucleotides agree with TRBD1. Trimming at V came to 2 bases and at J to 0 bases, leaving 10 bases not matched to a gene. The length of the CDR3 is 19 residues. In germline, CDR1 is SGHKS, CDR2 YYEKEE (reference sequence). For the CDR3, the DNA is TGTGCCAGCAGCTTCGGTGCAGGGGGCCCCAGCTCCTATAATTCACCCCTCCACTTT. Protein: CASSFGAGGPSSYNSPLHF.

This chain links TRBV12-3 or TRBV12-4 with TRBJ1-2, with 8 bases aligning to TRBD1. The CDR3 has 13 amino acids. The trim removed 6 bases at V and 4 bases at J, leaving 4 bases unmatched. CDR3 DNA sequence: TGTGCCAGCAGGGCAGGGGGCAGCTATGGCTACACCTTC. Its protein is CASRAGGSYGYTF.

The chain employs TRBV5-5 and TRBJ2-3; 12 bases match TRBD2. V lost 4 bases and J lost 4; bases outside the gene matches: 4. The CDR3 loop spans 15 amino acids. Germline CDR1 SGHKS, CDR2 YYEKEE (reference sequence). CDR3 protein: CASSGPSGRADTQYF. CDR3 coding DNA: TGTGCCAGCAGCGGTCCTAGCGGGAGGGCAGATACGCAGTATTTT.

This chain uses TRBV5-3 with TRBJ2-1; 11 bases are shared with TRBD1. TRBV5-3 is annotated as an ORF whose role is uncertain. The CDR3 contains 16 residues. V gave up 1 base and J gave up 7 bases; unmatched junction bases: 7. The DNA for the CDR3 is TGTGCCAGAAGCTTGCCAGGGACAGGGGGAAGGAATGAGCAGTTCTTC. Its translation is CARSLPGTGGRNEQFF.

CDR3 sequence reads: CASSQFQGGGYTF. The CDR3 DNA follows: TGTGCCAGCAGCCAATTTCAGGGGGGAGGCTACACCTTC. The chain carries TRBV14 and TRBJ1-2; 7 bases fit TRBD1. The junction had 5 bases not matched to a gene; V was cut back by 2 bases and J by 8 bases. Looked up from germline, CDR1 is SGHDN and CDR2 is FVKESK. The CDR3 extends over 13 amino acids.